This TCR beta chain was obtained from a study of OX40 agonist ivuxolimab in advanced cancers. Study-level background: In this cohort, patients received ivuxolimab, an agonistic anti-OX40 (CD134) antibody. General study results and limits: In the expanded peripheral T cells, antigen specificity was never determined. Both CD4+ and CD8+ T cell populations in blood had undergone clonal expansion by week 6 at 0.1 to 3.0 mg/kg.

There are 14 residues in the CDR3. J was trimmed by 5 bases and V by 4 bases; bases with no gene match: 6. Germline V lookup: CDR1 SGDLS, CDR2 YYNGEE. Measured with immunoSEQ multiplex PCR; TCRdb has only the in-frame clones, and not every one. The sample carries tens of thousands of clones, roughly nine tenths recorded once. Blood samples were obtained at baseline, cycle 4 day 1, and cycle 7 day 1. Turning to this clone: Its antigen remains unidentified.

Sequencing used CD4+ or CD8+ T cells sorted from blood, obtained in a trial of the OX40 agonist ivuxolimab. The source is an adult with an advanced solid tumor such as melanoma, head and neck, liver or kidney cancer. The gene calls are TRBV9 and TRBJ2-7; TRBD1 matches 10 bases. The chain's CDR3 is CASSPGTGDNEQYF. CDR3 coding DNA: TGTGCCAGCAGCCCCGGGACAGGGGACAACGAGCAGTACTTC.